The present T cell receptor beta chain was sequenced within a study of CD8 T cells in Susac syndrome. The CDR3 is made up of 23 amino acids. J gave up 2 bases and V 0 bases, and 24 bases lay outside the gene matches. Random hexamers primed reverse transcription of about 0.5 to 1 ug RNA. MiXCR, applied by TCRdb to the immunoSEQ multiplex PCR reads, yields one record per CDR3 protein. Of tens of thousands of distinct CDR3 sequences listed, 93% were seen once; the top ten hold 0.5% to 0.6%. Sequencing used CD8+ T cells from PBMCs. The TCR originated in a human donor with multiple sclerosis. This chain links TRBV23-1 with TRBJ2-3; 9 bases align to TRBD1. TRBV23-1 is marked as an open reading frame, function uncertain. The CDR3: CASSQSKKTPGQGPELNTDTQYF. The CDR3 nucleotides read TGCGCCAGCAGTCAATCGAAGAAAACCCCGGGACAGGGTCCTGAATTAAACACAGATACGCAGTATTTT.